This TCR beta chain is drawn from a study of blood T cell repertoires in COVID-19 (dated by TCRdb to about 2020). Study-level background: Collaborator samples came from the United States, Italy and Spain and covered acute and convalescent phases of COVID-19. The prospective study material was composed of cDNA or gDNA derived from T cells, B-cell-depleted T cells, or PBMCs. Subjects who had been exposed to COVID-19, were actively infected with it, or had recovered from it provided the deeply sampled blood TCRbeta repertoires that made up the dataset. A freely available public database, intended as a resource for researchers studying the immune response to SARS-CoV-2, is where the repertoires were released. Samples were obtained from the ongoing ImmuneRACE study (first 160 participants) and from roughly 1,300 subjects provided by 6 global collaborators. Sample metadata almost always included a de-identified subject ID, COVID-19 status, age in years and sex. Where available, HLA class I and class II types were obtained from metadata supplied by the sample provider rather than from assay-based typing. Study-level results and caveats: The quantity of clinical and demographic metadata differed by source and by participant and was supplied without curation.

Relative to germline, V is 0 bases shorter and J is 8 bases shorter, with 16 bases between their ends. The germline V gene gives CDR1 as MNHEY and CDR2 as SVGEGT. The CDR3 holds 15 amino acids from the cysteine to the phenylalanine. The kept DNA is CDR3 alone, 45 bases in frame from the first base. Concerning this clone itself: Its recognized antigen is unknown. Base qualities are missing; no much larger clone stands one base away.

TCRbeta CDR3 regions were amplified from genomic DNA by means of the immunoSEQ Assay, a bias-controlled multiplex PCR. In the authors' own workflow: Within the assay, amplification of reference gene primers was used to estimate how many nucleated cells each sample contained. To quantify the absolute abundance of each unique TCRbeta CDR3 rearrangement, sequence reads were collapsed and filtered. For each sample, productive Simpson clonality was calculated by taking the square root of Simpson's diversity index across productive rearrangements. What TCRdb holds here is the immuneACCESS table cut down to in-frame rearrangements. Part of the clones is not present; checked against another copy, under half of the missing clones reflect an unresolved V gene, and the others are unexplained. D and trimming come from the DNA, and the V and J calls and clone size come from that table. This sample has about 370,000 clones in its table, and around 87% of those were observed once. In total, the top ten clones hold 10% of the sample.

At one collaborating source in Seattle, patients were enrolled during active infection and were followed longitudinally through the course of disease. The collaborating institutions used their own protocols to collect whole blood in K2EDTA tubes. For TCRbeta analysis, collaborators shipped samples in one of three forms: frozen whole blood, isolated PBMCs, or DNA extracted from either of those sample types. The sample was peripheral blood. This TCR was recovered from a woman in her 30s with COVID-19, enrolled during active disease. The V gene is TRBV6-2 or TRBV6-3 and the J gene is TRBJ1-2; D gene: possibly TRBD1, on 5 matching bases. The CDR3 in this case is CASSYSSGAGLGYTF. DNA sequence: TGTGCCAGCAGTTACTCGTCCGGTGCAGGGCTCGGCTACACCTTC.